The next 21 T cell receptor beta chains were all read from a single sample in a study of blood T cell repertoires in COVID-19. Some clones are missing from TCRdb's copy, which holds only in-frame ones; the method was immunoSEQ multiplex PCR. The data hold 130,000 to 150,000 clones, with roughly 84% observed a single time. Sequenced sample: peripheral blood. These TCRs come from a human donor with acute or convalescent COVID-19. The donor label of this sample is uncertain.

The V and J genes are TRBV7-2 and TRBJ1-5, with 8 bases fitting TRBD1. The CDR3 contains 15 residues. After removal of 5 bases from V and 2 bases from J, the junction contained 5 bases not matched to a gene. Germline V gives CDR1 SGHTA, CDR2 FQGNSA. The CDR3 reads CASSPQGAGNQPQHF. CDR3 coding DNA: TGTGCCAGCAGCCCGCAGGGGGCCGGCAATCAGCCCCAGCATTTT.

The V and J genes are TRBV24-1 and TRBJ2-1; 8 bases align to TRBD2. The germline gives CDR1 KGHDR, CDR2 SFDVKD. V gave up 6 bases and J gave up 3 bases; unmatched junction bases: 15. This CDR3 region has 18 residues. The CDR3 loop is CATSQTGRREELYNEQFF. CDR3 coding DNA: TGTGCCACCAGTCAGACTGGACGGCGGGAGGAACTCTACAATGAGCAGTTCTTC.

This chain joins TRBV3-1 (or the pseudogene TRBV3-2) and TRBJ2-3, with TRBD1 identical over 11 bases. The germline V gene has CDR1 LGHDT and CDR2 YNNKEL (reference sequence). The CDR3 runs to 13 residues. CDR3 in DNA: TGTGCAGCGGGACAGGGGGTTTCAGATACGCAGTATTTT. It is translated as CAAGQGVSDTQYF.

The chain has TRBV5-5 and TRBJ1-4, with D tentatively TRBD1 (5 bases). V dropped 0 bases and J dropped 12 bases, with 9 bases sitting between them. The CDR3 is 12 amino acids. The germline V gene has CDR1 SGHKS and CDR2 YYEKEE (reference sequence). CDR3 region: CASSLAGLELFF. CDR3 nucleotide sequence: TGTGCCAGCAGCTTGGCGGGACTGGAACTGTTTTTT.

V usage is TRBV6-4 and J usage is TRBJ1-2; 8 bases are shared with TRBD1. The CDR3 is 14 amino acids. V lost 4 bases and J lost 3; bases outside the gene matches: 4. Germline CDR1 MRHNA, CDR2 SNTAGT. The CDR3 loop is CASSAETGDYGYTF. Here the CDR3 DNA reads TGTGCCAGCAGTGCCGAGACAGGGGACTATGGCTACACCTTC.

Here the CDR3 DNA reads TGTGCCAGCACCCCCCCACTAGCGGGAGCAACCGGGGAGCTGTTTTTT. Translated: CASTPPLAGATGELFF. The chain is built from TRBV6-2 or TRBV6-3 and TRBJ2-2; 11 nucleotides line up with TRBD2. The germline gives CDR1 MNHEY, CDR2 SVGEGT. Trimming took 7 bases from V and 5 from J; bases not matched to a gene: 9. The length of the CDR3 is 16 residues.

The chain employs TRBV7-3 and TRBJ2-5; 7 bases match TRBD1. V shed 5 bases and J 4 bases; nucleotides not matched to a gene: 10. The CDR3 sequence is 15 residues long. Per germline, CDR1 SGHTA and CDR2 FQGTGA. CDR3 sequence: CASSRTTGNRETQYF. The CDR3 DNA reads as TGTGCCAGCAGCCGAACGACAGGGAATCGAGAGACCCAGTACTTC. The variable domain in full, with the rest retrieved from reference TRBV7-3 and TRBJ2-5, is GAGVSQTPSNKVTEKGKYVELRCDPISGHTALYWYRQSLGQGPEFLIYFQGTGAADDSGLPNDRFFAVRPEGSVSTLKIQRTERGDSAVYLCASSRTTGNRETQYFGPGTRLLVL.

This clone was seen only a few times. The V call is TRBV5-1, the J call TRBJ1-5, with D tentatively TRBD1 (5 bases). This CDR3 has 12 amino acids. Germline values: CDR1 SGHRS, CDR2 YFSETQ. The germline V and J ends were trimmed by 0 bases and 8 bases, with 6 bases remaining between them. CDR3 protein: CASSLGGEPQHF. CDR3 DNA sequence: TGCGCCAGCAGCTTGGGGGGGGAGCCCCAGCATTTT.

This sequence joins TRBV27 and TRBJ2-5; 13 bases are a match to TRBD2. This CDR3 has 18 residues. Germline V lookup: CDR1 MNHEY, CDR2 SMNVEV (reference sequence). V shed 5 bases, J shed 5 bases, and the junction held 14 bases outside the gene matches. CDR3 bases: TGTGCCAGCAGTCAACTCCCGGGACTAGCGGGGTTGGGGGAGACCCAGTACTTC. It is translated as CASSQLPGLAGLGETQYF.

This rearrangement joins TRBV19 to TRBJ2-1; TRBD2 aligns across 7 bases. The CDR3 runs to 15 residues. Trimming removed 8 bases from V and 0 bases from J; junction bases left unmatched: 7. The germline V gene has CDR1 LNHDA and CDR2 SQIVND (reference sequence). CDR3 DNA sequence: TGTGCCAGTGCCTATGGCGGGAGCTCCTACAATGAGCAGTTCTTC. Protein product: CASAYGGSSYNEQFF.

This chain links TRBV7-2 with TRBJ2-2; 7 bases align to TRBD1. Germline trimming cut 8 bases from V and 6 bases from J; bases unmatched to any gene: 6. Germline CDR1 and CDR2: SGHTA and FQGNSA. The CDR3 extends over 13 amino acids. CDR3 region: CASDRDGAGELFF. CDR3 coding DNA: TGTGCCAGCGACAGGGATGGGGCCGGGGAGCTGTTTTTT. Full variable domain (remainder filled in from reference TRBV7-2 and TRBJ2-2): GAGVSQSPSNKVTEKGKDVELRCDPISGHTALYWYRQSLGQGLEFLIYFQGNSAPDKSGLPSDRFSAERTGGSVSTLTIQRTQQEDSAVYLCASDRDGAGELFFGEGSRLTVL.

V and J are TRBV30 and TRBJ2-5, with D maybe TRBD2 (5 bases). The V end lost 1 base, the J end lost 1 base, and 10 bases lay between the germline ends. Per the germline V gene, CDR1 is GTSNPN and CDR2 is SVGIG (reference sequence). The CDR3 has 14 amino acids. The CDR3 DNA follows: TGTGCCTGGAGTGGGAAAGCGGTCCAAGAGACCCAGTACTTC. Protein: CAWSGKAVQETQYF.

In DNA, the CDR3 is TGTGCCAGCAGCCAAGAGTTCATCGGGGTGAATAGCAATCAGCCCCAGCATTTT. Residues: CASSQEFIGVNSNQPQHF. The gene calls are TRBV4-2 and TRBJ1-5, with D unclear. Trimming took 0 bases from V and 0 from J, leaving 15 bases between them. This CDR3 contains 18 residues. CDR1 and CDR2 from the germline V gene are LGHNA and YNFKEQ.

This rearrangement joins TRBV11-1 to TRBJ2-1; no clear D gene. Per the germline V gene, CDR1 is SGHAT and CDR2 is FQDESV (reference sequence). The CDR3 runs to 15 residues. V was cut by 5 bases and J by 0 bases, with 11 bases left in between. The DNA for the CDR3 is TGTGCCAGCAGCCCCTGGGCGAGCTCCTACAATGAGCAGTTCTTC. This sequence encodes CASSPWASSYNEQFF. The complete variable domain, with remaining parts taken from reference TRBV11-1 and TRBJ2-1, reads EAEVAQSPRYKITEKSQAVAFWCDPISGHATLYWYRQILGQGPELLVQFQDESVVDDSQLPKDRFSAERLKGVDSTLKIQPAELGDSAMYLCASSPWASSYNEQFFGPGTRLTVL.

This chain connects TRBV2 to TRBJ2-3; 11 bases map to TRBD1. J was trimmed by 6 bases and V by 6 bases; bases with no gene match: 8. CDR3 size: 15 residues. CDR1 is SNHLY, CDR2 FYNNEI, per germline. The CDR3 coding sequence is TGTGCCAGCAGCGCACGGGGACAGGGGGTGGATACGCAGTATTTT. This codes for CASSARGQGVDTQYF.

This clone was found a few times. The V gene is TRBV21-1, the J gene TRBJ1-3; TRBD1, the table's D call, lacks a check against the DNA. TRBV21-1 is tagged as a pseudogene. The CDR3 totals 16 residues. The CDR3 sequence: CASRSRDRGRGNTIYF. CDR3 nucleotide sequence: TGTGCCAGCAGGTCCCGGGACAGGGGGCGAGGAAACACCATATATTTT.

This clone was counted between two and nine times. The chain recombines TRBV28 with TRBJ1-1; possible D gene TRBD1, 5 bases. The CDR3 sequence is 12 residues long. The V and J ends lost 5 bases and 7 bases respectively, with 11 bases between them. CDR1 is MDHEN and CDR2 is SYDVKM in the germline V gene. CDR3 DNA sequence: TGTGCCAGCAGTGTGGGGCGTAATGAAGCTTTCTTT. Its translation: CASSVGRNEAFF.

This chain joins TRBV12-3 or TRBV12-4 and TRBJ2-2; D is possibly TRBD2 (7 bases). CDR3 size: 13 residues. V was pared by 7 bases and J by 6 bases, with 12 bases between. CDR3 in DNA: TGTGCCAGCAAAGGGGGAGGGCCCGGGGAGCTGTTTTTT. Translation gives CASKGGGPGELFF.

This clone was detected only a few times. This chain links TRBV18 with TRBJ1-3; TRBD1 aligns across 7 bases. The V segment lost 6 bases and the J segment 0 bases; nucleotides outside the gene matches: 8. The CDR3 spans 16 residues. The germline V gene has CDR1 KGHSH and CDR2 LQKENI. CDR3 in DNA: TGTGCCAGCTCCCCGGGACAGTCTATCTCTGGAAACACCATATATTTT. Translation gives CASSPGQSISGNTIYF.

The rearrangement uses TRBV5-4 and TRBJ2-7, with D perhaps TRBD1 (6 bases). The CDR3 contains 13 residues. V lost 0 bases and J lost 3, with 7 bases in between. CDR1 is SGHNT and CDR2 is YYREEE in the germline V gene (reference sequence). CDR3 nucleotides: TGTGCCAGCAGCTTGGTGGACAGCTACGAGCAGTACTTC. Translation gives CASSLVDSYEQYF.

This chain joins TRBV5-1 and TRBJ2-3; D is unclear. The germline V and J ends were trimmed by 3 bases and 4 bases, with 12 bases remaining between them. Germline CDR1 is SGHRS and CDR2 is YFSETQ. The CDR3 length is 14 residues. The DNA for the CDR3 is TGCGCCAGCAGCTCCTCGTTTCAGTCAGATACGCAGTATTTT. It codes for CASSSSFQSDTQYF.